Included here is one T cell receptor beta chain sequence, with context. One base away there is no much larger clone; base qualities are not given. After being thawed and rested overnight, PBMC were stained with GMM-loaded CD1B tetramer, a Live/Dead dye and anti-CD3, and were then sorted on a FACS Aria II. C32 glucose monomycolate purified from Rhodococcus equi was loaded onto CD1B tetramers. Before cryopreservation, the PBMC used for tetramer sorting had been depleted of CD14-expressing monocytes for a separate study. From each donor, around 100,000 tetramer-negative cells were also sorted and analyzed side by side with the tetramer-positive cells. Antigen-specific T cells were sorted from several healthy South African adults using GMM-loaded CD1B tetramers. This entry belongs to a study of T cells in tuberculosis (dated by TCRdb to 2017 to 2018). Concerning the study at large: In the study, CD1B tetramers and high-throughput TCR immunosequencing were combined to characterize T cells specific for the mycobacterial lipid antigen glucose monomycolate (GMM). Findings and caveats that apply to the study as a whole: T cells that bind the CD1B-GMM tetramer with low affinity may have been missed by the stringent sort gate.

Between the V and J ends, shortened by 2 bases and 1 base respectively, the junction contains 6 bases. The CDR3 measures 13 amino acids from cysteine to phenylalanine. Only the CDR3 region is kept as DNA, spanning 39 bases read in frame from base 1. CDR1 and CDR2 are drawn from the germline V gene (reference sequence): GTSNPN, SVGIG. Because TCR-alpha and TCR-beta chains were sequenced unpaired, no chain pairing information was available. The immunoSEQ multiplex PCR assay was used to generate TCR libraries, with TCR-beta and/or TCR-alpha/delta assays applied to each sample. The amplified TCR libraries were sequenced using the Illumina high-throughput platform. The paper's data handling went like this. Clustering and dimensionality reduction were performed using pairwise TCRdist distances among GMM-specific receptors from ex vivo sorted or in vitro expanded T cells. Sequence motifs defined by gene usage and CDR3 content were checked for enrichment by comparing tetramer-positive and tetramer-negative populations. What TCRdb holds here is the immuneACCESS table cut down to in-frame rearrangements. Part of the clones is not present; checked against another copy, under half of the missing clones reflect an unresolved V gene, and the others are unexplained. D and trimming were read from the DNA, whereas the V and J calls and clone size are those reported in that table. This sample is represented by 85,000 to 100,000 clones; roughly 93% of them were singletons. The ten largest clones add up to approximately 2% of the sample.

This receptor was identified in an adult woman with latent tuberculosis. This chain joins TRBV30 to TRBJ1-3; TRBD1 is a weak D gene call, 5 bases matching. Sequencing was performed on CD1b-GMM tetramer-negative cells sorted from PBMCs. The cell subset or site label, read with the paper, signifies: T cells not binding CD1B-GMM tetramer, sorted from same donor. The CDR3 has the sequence CAWSRGSGNTIYF. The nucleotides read TGTGCCTGGAGTAGGGGTTCTGGAAACACCATATATTTT.